The T cell receptor (beta chain) under discussion was sequenced for a study of siplizumab effects on memory and regulatory T cells. TCRdb keeps only in-frame clones here, not all; method: immunoSEQ multiplex PCR. The sample has tens of thousands of clones, about 90% seen once. Germline assignment: CDR1 LNHDA and CDR2 SQIVND (reference sequence). V shed 9 bases and J 3 bases; nucleotides not matched to a gene: 6. This CDR3 spans 13 amino acids. This TCR derives from a human donor in good health. Sequenced: naive CD8+ T cells sorted from blood. This chain joins TRBV19 and TRBJ2-7, with 9 bases that match TRBD1. CDR3 coding DNA: TGTGCCAGCGGACAGGGGACCAACTACGAGCAGTACTTC. Protein product: CASGQGTNYEQYF. The whole variable domain, filled in from reference TRBV19 and TRBJ2-7, reads DGGITQSPKYLFRKEGQNVTLSCEQNLNHDAMYWYRQDPGQGLRLIYYSQIVNDFQKGDIAEGYSVSREKKESFPLTVTSAQKNPTAFYLCASGQGTNYEQYFGPGTRLTVT.